This note documents a single T cell receptor (beta chain) sequence. The antigen is unknown. TCR beta CDR3 regions were amplified from RNA transcripts. Carried out on the TCR CDR3, a first-round RT-PCR used the HTBI primer set. TCRdb reanalysed the multiplex PCR reads using MiXCR and keeps one entry per CDR3 protein. Among 370,000 or so distinct CDR3 sequences listed, approximately 15% were seen once. This entry is derived from a study of T cells in Graves' hyperthyroidism and ophthalmopathy. Aged 18 to 65, the patients had hyperthyroidism that was newly diagnosed and had lasted under 2 months. Predating any ophthalmopathy symptoms, the blood sample was taken at first hyperthyroidism diagnosis. 10 ml fresh peripheral blood yielded the PBMCs. The study, taken as a whole, reports: Blood also contained most expanded thyroid clonotypes above 0.001.

Germline V gives CDR1 MNHEY, CDR2 SMNVEV (reference sequence). This CDR3 spans 14 amino acids. After removal of 6 bases from V and 3 bases from J, the junction contained 3 bases not matched to a gene. The rearrangement uses TRBV27 and TRBJ2-1; 9 bases match TRBD2. The source of this sequence is a woman in her late teens or twenties with Graves' hyperthyroidism that later progressed to Graves' ophthalmopathy. Source material: blood. Written as DNA, the CDR3 is TGTGCCAGCAGGAGCGGGAGGAGCTACAATGAGCAGTTCTTC. Translating gives CASRSGRSYNEQFF.